The clone carrying this T cell receptor (beta chain) was seen many times. Transcripts of RNA were the source for amplifying TCR beta CDR3 regions. The first round was an RT-PCR with HTBI primers, and the second round was a multiplex PCR. TCRdb fed the multiplex PCR reads into MiXCR, producing one record per CDR3 protein. The data hold roughly 410,000 distinct CDR3 sequences, with approximately 15% observed a single time. These data belong to a study of Graves' ophthalmopathy and Graves' hyperthyroidism. It was on clinical symptoms, serum thyroxine, TRAb, thyroid ultrasound and orbital computed tomography that diagnosis relied. The CDR3 loop spans 14 amino acids. V shed 3 bases and J 6 bases; nucleotides not matched to a gene: 7. Germline CDR1 and CDR2: LNHDA and SQIVND (reference sequence).

The sequencing sample was made of peripheral blood. The clonotype comes from a woman between 18 and 29 years old with stable Graves' hyperthyroidism. The chain is built from TRBV19 and TRBJ1-2; 7 nucleotides align to TRBD1. CDR3: CASSMGQSFHGYTF. The CDR3 DNA sequence: TGTGCCAGTAGTATGGGACAGAGCTTTCATGGCTACACCTTC.